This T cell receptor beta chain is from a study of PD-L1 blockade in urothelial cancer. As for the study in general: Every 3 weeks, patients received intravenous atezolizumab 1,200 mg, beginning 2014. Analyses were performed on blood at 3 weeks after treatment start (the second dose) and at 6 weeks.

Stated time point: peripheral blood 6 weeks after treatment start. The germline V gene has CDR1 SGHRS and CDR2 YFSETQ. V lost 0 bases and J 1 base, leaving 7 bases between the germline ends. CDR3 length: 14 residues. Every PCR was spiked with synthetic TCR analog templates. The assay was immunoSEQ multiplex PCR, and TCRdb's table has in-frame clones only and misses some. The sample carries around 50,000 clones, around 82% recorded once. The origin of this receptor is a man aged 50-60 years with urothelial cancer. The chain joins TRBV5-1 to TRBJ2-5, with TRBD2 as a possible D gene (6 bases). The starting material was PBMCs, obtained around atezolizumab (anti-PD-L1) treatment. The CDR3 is CASSLGGVQETQYF. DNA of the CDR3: TGCGCCAGCAGCTTGGGCGGGGTCCAAGAGACCCAGTACTTC.